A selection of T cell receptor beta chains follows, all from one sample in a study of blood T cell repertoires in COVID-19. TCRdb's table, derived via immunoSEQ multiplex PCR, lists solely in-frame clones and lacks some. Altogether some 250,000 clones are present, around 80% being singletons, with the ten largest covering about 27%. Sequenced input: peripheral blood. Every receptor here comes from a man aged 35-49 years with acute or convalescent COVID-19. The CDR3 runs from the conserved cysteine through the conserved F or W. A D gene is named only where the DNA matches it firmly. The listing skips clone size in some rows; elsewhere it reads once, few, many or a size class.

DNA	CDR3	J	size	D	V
TGCGCCAGCAGCTCAAGCGGGGCCCAAGAGACCCAGTACTTC	CASSSSGAQETQYF	TRBJ2-5	-	TRBD2	TRBV5-1
TGCGCCAGCAGCTTGGTACAGGCCACCGGGGAGCTGTTTTTT	CASSLVQATGELFF	TRBJ2-2	once	-	TRBV5-1
TGTGCCAGCAGTCTCGGGGCTAGCGGGAGGGCCCGGGAGCAGTACTTC	CASSLGASGRAREQYF	TRBJ2-7	-	TRBD2	TRBV6-2/TRBV6-3
TGTGCCAGCATCTCGGACAGGGGAAACACCATATATTTT	CASISDRGNTIYF	TRBJ1-3	-	TRBD1	TRBV12-3/TRBV12-4
TGTGCCAGCTCACCATCGGCAGGGGGTAACGAGCAGTACTTC	CASSPSAGGNEQYF	TRBJ2-7	-	TRBD1	TRBV18
TGTGCCAGCAGTTACTGGGGAGGTGAAGCTTTCTTT	CASSYWGGEAFF	TRBJ1-1	-	-	TRBV6-5
TGCGCCAGCAGCTTGGGGGGACTAGCGGGAGACAATGAGCAGTTCTTC	CASSLGGLAGDNEQFF	TRBJ2-1	-	TRBD2	TRBV5-1
TGTGCCACCGGGAGCCGAGACCGACAGGGAGGGACCCAGTACTTC	CATGSRDRQGGTQYF	TRBJ2-5	-	-	TRBV27
TGTGCCAGCAGCCAAGCTCTTTTCTCTGGAAACACCATATATTTT	CASSQALFSGNTIYF	TRBJ1-3	-	-	TRBV3-1/TRBV3-2
TGCGCCAGCAGCTTTGGGCAGGGCAGCAATCAGCCCCAGCATTTT	CASSFGQGSNQPQHF	TRBJ1-5	once	-	TRBV5-1
TGCGCCAGCAGCTCTGGACAGCTCAGAAACACCATATATTTT	CASSSGQLRNTIYF	TRBJ1-3	-	-	TRBV5-1
TGTGCCAGCTCACCGGGTCTCAGGGGGTACGGGGACACTGAAGCTTTCTTT	CASSPGLRGYGDTEAFF	TRBJ1-1	-	TRBD1	TRBV18
TGTGCCAGTAGCGGGACAGGCTATGGCTACACCTTC	CASSGTGYGYTF	TRBJ1-2	-	TRBD1	TRBV19
TGTGCCAGCTGTCTCGACTGGGGCAGGGGCAATGAGCAGTTCTTC	CASCLDWGRGNEQFF	TRBJ2-1	-	-	TRBV7-2
TGTGCCAGCAGTACGGGACAGGGACAGGAGACCATTAACTATGGCTACACCTTC	CASSTGQGQETINYGYTF	TRBJ1-2	once	TRBD1	TRBV25-1
TGTGCCAGCAGCTTACGACAGGTGCATGATGACACCTTC	CASSLRQVHDDTF	TRBJ1-2	-	-	TRBV13
TGCGCCAGCTCGGGACTAGCGGACACCGGGGAGCTGTTTTTT	CASSGLADTGELFF	TRBJ2-2	-	TRBD2	TRBV5-1
TGTGCCACTACCGGGACTAGCGGGTACGAGCAGTACTTC	CATTGTSGYEQYF	TRBJ2-7	-	TRBD2	TRBV19
TGTGCCAGCAGTTCACCTCCAGGGGGTGCTCAGTTCTTC	CASSSPPGGAQFF	TRBJ2-1	-	TRBD1	TRBV12-3/TRBV12-4
TGTGCCAGCAGCGAGGACAGGGGTTATAGCAATCAGCCCCAGCATTTT	CASSEDRGYSNQPQHF	TRBJ1-5	-	TRBD1	TRBV6-2/TRBV6-3
TGTGCCTCCCGGGTGTCTGGGGCCAACGTCCTGACTTTC	CASRVSGANVLTF	TRBJ2-6	-	-	TRBV27
TGTGCCAGCAAGTCAGGACACGGAAACACTGAAGCTTTCTTT	CASKSGHGNTEAFF	TRBJ1-1	-	-	TRBV5-4
TGCGCCAGCAGCGCCGGGAGCTCTGGGGCCAACGTCCTGACTTTC	CASSAGSSGANVLTF	TRBJ2-6	-	-	TRBV10-2
TGTGCCAGCAGTTCTCACCTGAGCTCCTATAATTCACCCCTCCACTTT	CASSSHLSSYNSPLHF	TRBJ1-6	-	-	TRBV3-1/TRBV3-2
TGCAGCGTTGTTAACAGGGGCAAAGCTTTCTTT	CSVVNRGKAFF	TRBJ1-1	-	TRBD1	TRBV29-1
TGTGCCAGCAGCTTCCCAGGGAAATGGAACACCATATATTTT	CASSFPGKWNTIYF	TRBJ1-3	-	-	TRBV7-2
TGTGCCAGCAGCTACGAGACAGGGTTCTATGGCTACACCTTC	CASSYETGFYGYTF	TRBJ1-2	few	TRBD1	TRBV7-9
TGTGCCAGCAGCTCCCGAAGGACAGTAAACTATGGCTACACCTTC	CASSSRRTVNYGYTF	TRBJ1-2	once	-	TRBV5-4
TGTGCCAGCAGTTCCGTCGGACTAGCGGCCTTCTACGAGCAGTACTTC	CASSSVGLAAFYEQYF	TRBJ2-7	-	TRBD2	TRBV6-2/TRBV6-3
TGTGCCAGCAGCTTAGATCGGGGAGGCGGCTACACCTTC	CASSLDRGGGYTF	TRBJ1-2	-	-	TRBV11-2
TGTGCCAGCCTCCGACCCCGGAATGGAGATAACTATGGCTACACCTTC	CASLRPRNGDNYGYTF	TRBJ1-2	-	-	TRBV5-8
TGTGCCAGCAGCCAGACTAGTAATGAGCAGTTCTTC	CASSQTSNEQFF	TRBJ2-1	-	-	TRBV3-1/TRBV3-2
TGTGCCAGCGAGGGCAGGGGAGGCAATCAGCCCCAGCATTTT	CASEGRGGNQPQHF	TRBJ1-5	-	-	TRBV6-5
TGCGCCAGCAGCCAGGCCAGACAGGCCATGAACACTGAAGCTTTCTTT	CASSQARQAMNTEAFF	TRBJ1-1	-	-	TRBV4-1
TGCGCCAGCATTGGCGGGAGGGCGGAGCAGTTCTTC	CASIGGRAEQFF	TRBJ2-1	-	TRBD2	TRBV5-1
TGCGCCAGCAGCCAAGAGGGTGCAGGGGGCTATGGCTACACCTTC	CASSQEGAGGYGYTF	TRBJ1-2	-	TRBD1	TRBV4-1
TGTGCCAGCAGCTACACAGGGGCAGATACGCAGTATTTT	CASSYTGADTQYF	TRBJ2-3	-	TRBD1	TRBV9
TGTGCCAGTACCCCGTCGGTTATGAACACTGAAGCTTTCTTT	CASTPSVMNTEAFF	TRBJ1-1	few	-	TRBV19
TGTGCCAGCAGCACCCGACAGGCGAGGAACACTGAAGCTTTCTTT	CASSTRQARNTEAFF	TRBJ1-1	-	-	TRBV11-2
TGTGCCAGCAGCCCAGGGACAGGGAATAGCAATCAGCCCCAGCATTTT	CASSPGTGNSNQPQHF	TRBJ1-5	-	TRBD1	TRBV9
TGTGCCAGCTCACCTCGTATAGGGGACGAGCAGTACTTC	CASSPRIGDEQYF	TRBJ2-7	-	-	TRBV18
TGTGCCAGCAGCTTAGTAGGGGACACTGAAGCTTTCTTT	CASSLVGDTEAFF	TRBJ1-1	-	-	TRBV11-3
TGTGCCAGCAGCTTTACAACCCGGGACAGGGGGCGCGTCACTGAAGCTTTCTTT	CASSFTTRDRGRVTEAFF	TRBJ1-1	-	TRBD1	TRBV7-7
TGTGCCAGCAGTTTTGAGACAGGGGAGAACACCGGGGAGCTGTTTTTT	CASSFETGENTGELFF	TRBJ2-2	-	TRBD1	TRBV27
TGTGCCAGTAGTATAGGGACAGATATCTCACCCCTCCACTTT	CASSIGTDISPLHF	TRBJ1-6	-	-	TRBV19
TGTGCCAGCAGCTTAGCCACAGCGGAAGGCTACACCTTC	CASSLATAEGYTF	TRBJ1-2	-	-	TRBV7-9